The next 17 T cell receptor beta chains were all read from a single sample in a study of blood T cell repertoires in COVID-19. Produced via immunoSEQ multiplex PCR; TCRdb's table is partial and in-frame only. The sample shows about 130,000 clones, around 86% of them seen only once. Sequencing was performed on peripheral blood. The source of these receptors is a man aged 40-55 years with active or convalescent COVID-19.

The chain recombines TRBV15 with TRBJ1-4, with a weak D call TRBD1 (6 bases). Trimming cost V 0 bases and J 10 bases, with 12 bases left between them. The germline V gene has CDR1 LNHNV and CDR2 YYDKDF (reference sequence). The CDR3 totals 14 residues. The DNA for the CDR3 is TGTGCCACCAGCAGAGATAGGACAGCCAGAAAACTGTTTTTT. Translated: CATSRDRTARKLFF.

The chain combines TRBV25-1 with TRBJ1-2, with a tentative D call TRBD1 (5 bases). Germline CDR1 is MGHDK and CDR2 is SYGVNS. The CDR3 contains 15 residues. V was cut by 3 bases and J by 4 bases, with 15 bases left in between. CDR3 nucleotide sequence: TGTGCCAGCAGTGAGTACGTGGCAGGGCTCTATGGCTACACCTTC. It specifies CASSEYVAGLYGYTF.

Here the CDR3 DNA reads TGTGCCAGCAGCCAACGGGGGGTAGGGACAGATACGCAGTATTTT. Translated: CASSQRGVGTDTQYF. The chain is built from TRBV7-3 and TRBJ2-3; 7 bases are shared with TRBD2. The length of the CDR3 is 15 residues. Germline CDR1 is SGHTA and CDR2 is FQGTGA. Germline trimming cut 5 bases from V and 3 bases from J; bases unmatched to any gene: 8.

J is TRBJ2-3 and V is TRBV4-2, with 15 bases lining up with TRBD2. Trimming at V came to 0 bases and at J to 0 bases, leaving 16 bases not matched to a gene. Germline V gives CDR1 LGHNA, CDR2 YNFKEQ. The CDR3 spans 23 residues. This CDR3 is CASSQEARPMGLAGGPSTDTQYF. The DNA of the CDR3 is TGTGCCAGCAGCCAAGAAGCCCGCCCCATGGGACTAGCGGGGGGACCTAGCACAGATACGCAGTATTTT.

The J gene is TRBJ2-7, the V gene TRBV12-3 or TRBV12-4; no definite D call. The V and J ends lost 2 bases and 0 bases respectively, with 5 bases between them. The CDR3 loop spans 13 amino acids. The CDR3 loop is CASSLLSSYEQYF. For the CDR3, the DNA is TGTGCCAGCAGTTTATTGAGCTCCTACGAGCAGTACTTC.

The chain's CDR3 is CASSFEDYGYTF. The CDR3 DNA follows: TGTGCCAGCAGCTTTGAGGACTATGGCTACACCTTC. The chain couples TRBV11-1 to TRBJ1-2; no reliable D call. From germline, CDR1 is SGHAT and CDR2 FQDESV (reference sequence). Trimming stripped 3 bases from V and 3 bases from J, with 5 bases between. The length of the CDR3 is 12 residues.

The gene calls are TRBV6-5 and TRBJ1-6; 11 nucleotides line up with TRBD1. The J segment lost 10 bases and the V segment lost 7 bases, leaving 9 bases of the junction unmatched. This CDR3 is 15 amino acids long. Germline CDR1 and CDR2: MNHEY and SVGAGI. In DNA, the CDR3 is TGTGCCAGCAATCTCAGGGACAGGGGGGGATCACCCCTCCACTTT. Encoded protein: CASNLRDRGGSPLHF.

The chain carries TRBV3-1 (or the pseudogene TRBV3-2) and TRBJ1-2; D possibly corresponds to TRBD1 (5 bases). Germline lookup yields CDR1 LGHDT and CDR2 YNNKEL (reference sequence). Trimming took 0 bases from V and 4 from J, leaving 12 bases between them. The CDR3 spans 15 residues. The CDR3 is CASSQEEGTPYGYTF. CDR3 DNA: TGTGCCAGCAGCCAAGAGGAGGGGACCCCCTATGGCTACACCTTC.

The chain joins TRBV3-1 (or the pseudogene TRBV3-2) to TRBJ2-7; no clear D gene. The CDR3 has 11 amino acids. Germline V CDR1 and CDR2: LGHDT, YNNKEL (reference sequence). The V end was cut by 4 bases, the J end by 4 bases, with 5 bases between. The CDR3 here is CASSPLYEQYF. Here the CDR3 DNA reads TGTGCCAGCAGCCCTCTTTACGAGCAGTACTTC.

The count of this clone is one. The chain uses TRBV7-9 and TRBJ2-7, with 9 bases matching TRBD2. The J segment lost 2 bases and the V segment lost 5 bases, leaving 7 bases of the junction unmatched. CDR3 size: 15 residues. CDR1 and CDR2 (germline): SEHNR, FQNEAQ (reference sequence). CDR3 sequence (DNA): TGTGCCAGCAGCAATAGCGGGGGAAGCACCTACGAGCAGTACTTC. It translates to CASSNSGGSTYEQYF.

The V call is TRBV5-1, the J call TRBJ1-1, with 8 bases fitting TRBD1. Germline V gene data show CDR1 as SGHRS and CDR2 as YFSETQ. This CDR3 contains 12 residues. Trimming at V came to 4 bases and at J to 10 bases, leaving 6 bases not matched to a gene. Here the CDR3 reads CASSIGQGAAFF. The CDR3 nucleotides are TGCGCCAGCAGCATAGGACAGGGTGCAGCTTTCTTT.

The CDR3 loop reads CASSTELGGYEQYF. CDR3 DNA sequence: TGTGCCAGCAGTACTGAACTAGGGGGCTACGAGCAGTACTTC. V usage is TRBV27 and J usage is TRBJ2-7; tentatively, D is TRBD1 (6 bases). The CDR3 has 14 amino acids. V lost 5 bases and J 3 bases, leaving 14 bases between the germline ends. Germline-derived CDR1 and CDR2 are MNHEY and SMNVEV (reference sequence).

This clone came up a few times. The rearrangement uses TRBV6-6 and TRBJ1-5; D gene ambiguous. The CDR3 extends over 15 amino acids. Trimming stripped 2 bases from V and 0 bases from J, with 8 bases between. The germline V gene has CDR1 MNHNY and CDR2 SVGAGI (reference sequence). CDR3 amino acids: CASSYSSGSNQPQHF. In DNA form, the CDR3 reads TGTGCCAGCAGTTACAGTTCGGGTAGCAATCAGCCCCAGCATTTT.

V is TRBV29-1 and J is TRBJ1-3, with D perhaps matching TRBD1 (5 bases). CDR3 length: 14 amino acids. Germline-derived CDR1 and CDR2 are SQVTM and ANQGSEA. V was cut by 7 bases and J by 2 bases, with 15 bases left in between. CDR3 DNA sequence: TGCAGCGGGGGGTATGAGGGTCCTGGAAACACCATATATTTT. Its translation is CSGGYEGPGNTIYF.

CDR3: CASSTPGQGYTGELFF. The CDR3 coding sequence is TGTGCCAGTAGTACCCCGGGACAGGGTTACACCGGGGAGCTGTTTTTT. The chain uses TRBV19 and TRBJ2-2, with 9 bases aligning to TRBD1. This CDR3 contains 16 residues. CDR1 and CDR2 from the germline V gene are LNHDA and SQIVND (reference sequence). J was trimmed by 3 bases and V by 4 bases; bases with no gene match: 6.

CDR3: CASKTGGNTDTQYF. Here the CDR3 DNA reads TGTGCCAGCAAAACGGGGGGCAACACAGATACGCAGTATTTT. V and J are TRBV2 and TRBJ2-3, with TRBD2 as a possible D gene (7 bases). V was clipped by 7 bases and J by 2 bases, with 13 bases between them. Germline CDR1 reads SNHLY; CDR2 reads FYNNEI. CDR3 length equals 14 residues.

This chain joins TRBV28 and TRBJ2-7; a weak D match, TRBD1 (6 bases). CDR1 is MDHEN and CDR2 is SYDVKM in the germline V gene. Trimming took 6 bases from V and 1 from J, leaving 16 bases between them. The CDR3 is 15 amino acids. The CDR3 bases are TGTGCCAGCAGCCGTCCCGGGACAACTTCCTACGAGCAGTACTTC. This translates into CASSRPGTTSYEQYF.